This T cell receptor beta chain was identified in a study of early T cells in non-severe SARS-CoV-2 infection. Study-level information: Unsorted whole blood bulk RNA was sequenced, with unpaired chains. Whole-study results and caveats: Matching results from VDJdb favored anti-spike CD8 responses, leaving private and CD4 specificities undetected.

This clonotype was counted ten times or more. Its specificity is unknown. A read error may produce the germline difference seen at one junction end. Separate cDNA molecules each had unique molecular identifiers attached to them. TCRdb re-called the 5' RACE reads with MiXCR, one entry per CDR3 protein. The top ten clones hold over 1% of a sample with 62,000 or so distinct CDR3 sequences, roughly a tenth of them seen once. Germline CDR1 SGHRS, CDR2 YFSETQ. The CDR3 extends over 14 amino acids. V gene TRBV5-1 combines with J gene TRBJ1-1; a possible D gene is TRBD1 (5 bases). This receptor was obtained from an adult who was a healthcare worker with PCR-confirmed SARS-CoV-2 infection or an uninfected control (not recorded which). The sequencing input was whole blood. The CDR3 coding sequence is TGCGCCAGCAGCTTGTCAGGGCGGAACACTGAAGCTTCCTTT. Translated, it gives CASSLSGRNTEASF.